Described below is a single T cell receptor beta chain sequence and its context. As yet, its antigen is unknown. This entry is derived from a study of beta chain features in type 1 diabetes. Study-level points and caveats: Fewer insertions but more deletions were seen at VDJ junctions in type 1 diabetes patients.

Germline CDR1 reads LNHDA; CDR2 reads SQIVND (reference sequence). CDR3 length equals 15 residues. The V segment lost 5 bases and the J segment 1 base; nucleotides outside the gene matches: 4. cDNA synthesis used the whole RNA isolate, giving expressed TCRB sequences. The method was immunoSEQ multiplex PCR; TCRdb's version includes in-frame clones alone and lacks a portion of them. The sample holds about 360,000 clones, 10% to 15% seen once. The sequenced sample was naive CD4+ T cells from blood. The V and J genes are TRBV19 and TRBJ1-1, with TRBD1 matching 10 bases. This receptor was taken from a man younger than 35 in good health. CDR3 protein: CASSPRDRGNTEAFF. The DNA of the CDR3 is TGTGCCAGTAGTCCTCGGGACAGGGGGAACACTGAAGCTTTCTTT.